The present entry profiles one T cell receptor beta chain with its context. In its sample, this clone was seen a few times. Its specific antigen is unknown. Within one base of it there is no much larger clone, and no base qualities were kept. Clipping removes 0 bases from V and 6 bases from J, with 5 as the unmatched junction base count. For CDR1 and CDR2, the germline V gene (reference sequence) lists MNHNY and SVGAGI. The CDR3 has 15 amino acids, counting the end cysteine and phenylalanine. The entry retains the CDR3 DNA only, 45 bases that are in frame from base 1. The data derive from a study of a mutant IDH1 vaccine in newly diagnosed glioma (TCRdb year 2021). Regarding the complete study: The roughly 33 treated patients were around 62% male and around 40% female, with a mean age of around 40 years. Prior to enrollment, patients had been given standard therapy consisting of radiotherapy alone, temozolomide alone, or radiochemotherapy with temozolomide, with the combination given to most patients. Peripheral blood was drawn at six visits: V03 (baseline), V05, V07, V10, V12 and V13. Longitudinal TCRB deep sequencing was done for 25 treated patients, wherever samples were available for exploratory analyses.

General study outcomes and caveats: Changes in the top peripheral T cell clonotypes picked up by TCRB sequencing did not appear to be linked to pseudoprogression. Immune responses induced by the vaccine were seen in around 94% of patients across multiple MHC alleles. It was noted by the authors that analyses of patient blood samples could not be reproduced owing to sample limitations. Selection of PBMC samples for TCRB deep sequencing was based on availability.

Read against the paper, the sample's time point label means: baseline, week 1 (first vaccination visit). The treatment or condition label, as the study defines it: pre-vaccination baseline after standard-of-care therapy. Donors had newly diagnosed WHO grade 3 or 4 IDH1-mutant astrocytomas with loss of nuclear ATRX. The samples were drawn from NOA16, a multicentre, single-arm, open-label phase I trial in Germany that tested a mutant IDH1 peptide vaccine in humans for the first time. Visit V03 blood draws served as the baseline sample for immunogenicity testing. The DNeasy Blood and Tissue Kit was used to extract genomic DNA from EDTA blood for TCRB sequencing. Receptor amplification or capture employed the immunoSEQ multiplex PCR assay. Rearranged TCR beta chain sequences were amplified with the hsTCRB Kit following the manufacturer's protocol. Sequencing of TCRB libraries was carried out on an Illumina MiSeq. Turning to the authors' computational methods: Demultiplexing, trimming and gene mapping were performed with the kit vendor's proprietary platform. The clones in this table, taken by TCRdb from immuneACCESS, are in-frame only. Not every clone is retained; where verified, under half of the shortfall comes from an unresolved V gene, and the cause of the rest is unknown. Clone size and the V and J calls come from that table; the DNA yielded D and trimming. The table for this sample lists tens of thousands of clones; about 88% of them were counted only once. Roughly 4.4% of the sample belongs to the ten largest clones.

The chain is encoded by TRBV6-6 joined to TRBJ1-2; 9 of the junction bases match TRBD1. This receptor was obtained from a woman between 35 and 50 years old with glioma. The specimen comprised PBMCs, sampled from a glioma patient treated with radiotherapy, temozolomide or both. For the CDR3, the sequence is CASSYSEGQGNGYTF. The sequence in DNA is TGTGCCAGCAGTTACTCGGAAGGACAGGGGAATGGCTACACCTTC.